The 5 T cell receptor beta chains reported below all come from one sample, sequenced in a study of blood T cell repertoires in COVID-19. Sequencing was performed with immunoSEQ multiplex PCR; in TCRdb, only in-frame clones are kept and a portion is missing. The sample shows over 45,000 clones, 70% to 90% of them seen only once. Source material: peripheral blood. The receptors stem from a woman older than 75 with acute or convalescent COVID-19.

The CDR3 spells CASSLALAGNTGELFF. The CDR3 DNA reads TGCGCCAGCAGCTTGGCCCTAGCGGGGAACACCGGGGAGCTGTTTTTT. This rearrangement joins TRBV5-1 to TRBJ2-2, with 8 bases that match TRBD2. With 0 bases clipped from V and 1 base from J, the junction kept 2 bases outside the gene matches. Per germline, CDR1 SGHRS and CDR2 YFSETQ. The CDR3 is 16 amino acids.

The chain joins TRBV7-3 to TRBJ1-3; tentative D call: TRBD1 (6 bases). V gave up 3 bases and J gave up 7 bases, with 19 bases separating them. The germline CDR1 and CDR2 sequences are SGHTA and FQGTGA. There are 16 residues in the CDR3. Here the CDR3 DNA reads TGTGCCAGCAGCTTGGGTCCTAGTGGGAGGGGGAACACCATATATTTT. Translating gives CASSLGPSGRGNTIYF. The variable domain in full, with the rest retrieved from reference TRBV7-3 and TRBJ1-3, is GAGVSQTPSNKVTEKGKYVELRCDPISGHTALYWYRQSLGQGPEFLIYFQGTGAADDSGLPNDRFFAVRPEGSVSTLKIQRTERGDSAVYLCASSLGPSGRGNTIYFGEGSWLTVV.

The chain recombines TRBV27 with TRBJ1-6, with TRBD1 identical over 8 bases. After removal of 5 bases from V and 9 bases from J, the junction contained 9 bases not matched to a gene. Germline lookup yields CDR1 MNHEY and CDR2 SMNVEV (reference sequence). The CDR3 runs to 15 residues. CDR3 sequence reads: CASSGGTGRSSPLHF. The CDR3 DNA reads as TGTGCCAGCAGTGGGGGGACAGGCAGGAGTTCACCCCTCCACTTT.

This clone showed up just a few times. The CDR3 sequence: CASSDGTGGDYEQYF. The CDR3 region has the DNA TGTGCCAGCAGCGACGGGACAGGGGGGGACTACGAGCAGTACTTC. This rearrangement joins TRBV6-5 to TRBJ2-7; TRBD1 aligns across 11 bases. The CDR3 length is 15 residues. V lost 6 bases and J lost 3; bases outside the gene matches: 7. CDR1 is MNHEY and CDR2 is SVGAGI in the germline V gene.

The chain has TRBV2 and TRBJ1-2, with TRBD1 identical over 7 bases. The J segment lost 2 bases and the V segment lost 1 base, leaving 4 bases of the junction unmatched. The CDR3 is made up of 15 amino acids. CDR1 is SNHLY, CDR2 FYNNEI, per germline. The CDR3 reads CASSEVGDRNYGYTF. The DNA for the CDR3 is TGTGCCAGCAGTGAAGTGGGGGACAGAAACTATGGCTACACCTTC. Full variable domain (rest looked up from reference TRBV2 and TRBJ1-2): EPEVTQTPSHQVTQMGQEVILRCVPISNHLYFYWYRQILGQKVEFLVSFYNNEISEKSEIFDDQFSVERPDGSNFTLKIRSTKLEDSAMYFCASSEVGDRNYGYTFGSGTRLTVV.